This entry describes one T cell receptor beta chain. This clonotype showed up just a few times. Its antigen is currently not known. Base qualities were left out, and no much larger clone turns up one base away. This entry is derived from a study of blood T cells in healthy people across ages (dated by TCRdb to between 2014 and 2017). Broadly, across the study: In model experiments, template switching captured roughly one uniquely barcoded TCR beta cDNA molecule for every two T cells. For two donors (one aged 18 to 29 and one aged 80 or older), the study analyzed two additional independent replicas of 1 million unique cDNA reads from the same blood draw. To avoid experimental bias, donors of different ages were spread randomly across the sequencing lanes. The study measured age-related changes in TCR beta repertoire diversity using deep sequencing normalized with unique cDNA molecular identifiers. Donors were grouped into four age groups: young (average roughly 17 years), middle-aged (about 40), aged (about 60) and long-lived (approximately 82).

Systemically healthy Caucasian individuals from Russia, 39 in total and aged roughly 6 to 100 years, were included as donors. Around 10 milliliters of peripheral blood were collected from each donor into EDTA-treated Vacutainer tubes. Ficoll-Paque density-gradient centrifugation was used to isolate PBMCs, with at least 7 million obtained per sample. Total RNA, at least 6 micrograms per sample, was extracted from PBMCs with Trizol reagent. For every donor, an aliquot of PBMCs went through flow cytometry to measure the percentages of naive CD45RAhigh/CD27high T cells. Library preparation employed 5' RACE. A second PCR of about 7 to 12 cycles was run with a J-beta primer mix and a sample-barcoded 5' primer. Each TCR beta cDNA molecule received a unique molecular identifier from a template-switch 5' adaptor carrying 12 random nucleotides. Each sample yielded at least 3 million CDR3-containing paired-end reads. First-strand cDNA was synthesized from all RNA with the Mint cDNA synthesis kit, primed by a TRBC-specific oligonucleotide. After uracil-DNA glycosylase treatment, a first 18-cycle PCR used universal primers M1SS and BC2_uni_R on all cDNA. In the paper's pipeline: For normalization, 1 million high-quality reads, each with a distinct molecular identifier, were randomly selected from each sample. Instead of being binned into consensus sequences, reads that shared molecular identifiers were thrown out. MiTCR, with a Q25 quality threshold and the strictest error-elimination algorithm, was used for CDR3 identification, clonotype clustering and error correction. A nonparametric unseen species model using Euler transformation provided a lower-bound estimate of total TCR beta diversity. TCRdb cleaned the public reads at Q25 with fastp, built clones with MiXCR and kept in-frame beta chains. One record per CDR3 amino acid sequence lists the most common genes and DNA. The V and J calls here are based on TCRdb, not the publication. Across this sample there are 1.5 million to 2 million distinct CDR3 sequences, with about two fifths seen only once. The ten largest make up around 23% of the sample.

Cut back by 6 bases and 5 bases, the V and J ends lie 19 bases apart. CDR1 and CDR2 were assigned from the germline V gene as MNHEY and SVGEGT. From the cysteine through the phenylalanine, the CDR3 covers 15 amino acids. This entry keeps only the CDR3 DNA: 45 bases, framed from base 1. The paper's findings and limits, for the study overall: The long-lived group showed more naive CD4+ T cells, fewer expanded clones and increased TCR diversity than the aged group, suggesting age selection. Bulk unsorted PBMC profiling prevented conclusive comparison of naive and antigen-experienced compartments. The percentage of naive T cells measured by flow cytometry correlated strongly with observed TCR beta diversity. Observed TCR beta diversity per million T cells fell roughly linearly with age, and a significant reduction was already apparent by age approximately 41. Estimates of total diversity from one million sequenced T cells were regarded as lower bounds and underestimates. The CMV infection status of donors was not known, potentially confounding age-related changes in expanded clonotypes.

The specimen was blood. This sequence uses TRBV6-2 or TRBV6-3 and TRBJ2-5; the D segment might be TRBD1 or TRBD2, since each matches 6 bases. The receptor was isolated from a human donor in good health. The DNA reads TGTGCCAGCAGAACCGGGCGGACCGGGGGCGAGACCCAGTACTTC. This is translated as CASRTGRTGGETQYF.